What follows are 30 T cell receptor beta chains derived from one specimen sequenced in a study of OX40 agonist ivuxolimab in advanced cancers. TCRdb's table, derived via immunoSEQ multiplex PCR, lists solely in-frame clones and lacks some. The sample has 65,000 to 95,000 clones, 80% to 90% seen once. The sequenced sample was CD4+ or CD8+ T cells sorted from blood, obtained in a trial of the OX40 agonist ivuxolimab. The receptors stem from an adult with an advanced solid tumor such as melanoma, head and neck, liver or kidney cancer.

The chain is built from TRBV7-3 and TRBJ2-1; no firm D call. The germline V gene encodes CDR1 SGHTA and CDR2 FQGTGA. The CDR3 runs 20 residues. V was cut by 5 bases and J by 3 bases, with 29 bases left in between. CDR3 loop: CASSPAPYPAGRGVYNEQFF. As DNA, the CDR3 is TGTGCCAGCAGCCCAGCACCGTACCCAGCTGGTCGTGGTGTCTACAATGAGCAGTTCTTC. The variable domain in full, with the rest retrieved from reference TRBV7-3 and TRBJ2-1, is GAGVSQTPSNKVTEKGKYVELRCDPISGHTALYWYRQSLGQGPEFLIYFQGTGAADDSGLPNDRFFAVRPEGSVSTLKIQRTERGDSAVYLCASSPAPYPAGRGVYNEQFFGPGTRLTVL.

The J gene is TRBJ2-5, the V gene TRBV19; 7 bases fit TRBD1. After removal of 7 bases from V and 5 bases from J, the junction contained 7 bases not matched to a gene. CDR1 is LNHDA and CDR2 is SQIVND in the germline V gene (reference sequence). The CDR3 consists of 13 residues. CDR3 in amino acids: CASNDRVVETQYF. CDR3 bases: TGTGCCAGTAACGACAGGGTCGTCGAGACCCAGTACTTC. Together with reference TRBV19 and TRBJ2-5, the CDR3 gives the full variable domain: DGGITQSPKYLFRKEGQNVTLSCEQNLNHDAMYWYRQDPGQGLRLIYYSQIVNDFQKGDIAEGYSVSREKKESFPLTVTSAQKNPTAFYLCASNDRVVETQYFGPGTRLLVL.

V is TRBV6-9 and J is TRBJ1-5, with D unclear. The CDR3 spans 13 residues. The ends were cut back, 3 bases at V and 3 bases at J, with 6 bases in the middle. CDR1 and CDR2 from the germline V gene are MNHGY and SVAAGI. CDR3 nucleotide sequence: TGTGCCAGCAGTTACTCGTACAATCAGCCCCAGCATTTT. This codes for CASSYSYNQPQHF.

The chain is built from TRBV19 and TRBJ2-7; 8 positions agree with TRBD2. This CDR3 is 14 amino acids long. Germline loops: CDR1 LNHDA, CDR2 SQIVND (reference sequence). V lost 6 bases and J lost 2; bases outside the gene matches: 6. CDR3 coding DNA: TGTGCCAGTAGAGGCGGGGGGAACCCCTACGAGCAGTACTTC. Translation: CASRGGGNPYEQYF.

This clone has just a few counts. The chain couples TRBV7-2 to TRBJ2-3; D remains unclear. Germline V lookup: CDR1 SGHTA, CDR2 FQGNSA. V was pared by 5 bases and J by 0 bases, with 12 bases between. This CDR3 has 15 amino acids. Here the CDR3 DNA reads TGTGCCAGCAGCCAAGACGGTCCTAGCACAGATACGCAGTATTTT. It codes for CASSQDGPSTDTQYF. The variable domain in full, completed from reference TRBV7-2 and TRBJ2-3, reads GAGVSQSPSNKVTEKGKDVELRCDPISGHTALYWYRQSLGQGLEFLIYFQGNSAPDKSGLPSDRFSAERTGGSVSTLTIQRTQQEDSAVYLCASSQDGPSTDTQYFGPGTRLTVL.

The CDR3 nucleotides read TGTGCCAGCAGTCGCCACACCGGGGAGCTGTTTTTT. Encoded protein: CASSRHTGELFF. The chain links TRBV6-5 to TRBJ2-2; no reliable D call. V gave up 5 bases and J gave up 3 bases, with 4 bases separating them. This CDR3 is built from 12 residues. Germline V gives CDR1 MNHEY, CDR2 SVGAGI.

The V call is TRBV2, the J call TRBJ2-1; no reliable D call. The V gene's germline CDR1 is SNHLY and CDR2 FYNNEI. There are 15 residues in the CDR3. Trimming removed 4 bases from V and 0 bases from J, with 10 bases in between. CDR3: CASSGVSLSYNEQFF. In DNA, the CDR3 is TGTGCCAGCAGTGGGGTTAGCCTCTCCTACAATGAGCAGTTCTTC.

The sample holds one count of this clone. The chain employs TRBV10-1 and TRBJ2-7, with D perhaps being TRBD1 or TRBD2 (5 bases each). Deletions cut 2 bases from V and 10 bases from J, with 24 bases between. The length of the CDR3 is 16 residues. CDR1 and CDR2 (germline): WNHNN, SYGVQD (reference sequence). The CDR3 DNA is TGCGCCAGCAGTGAGGCGGCCGTAACAGGCAAACGGGAACAGTACTTC. Protein product: CASSEAAVTGKREQYF.

Only one count was recorded for this clone. The V gene is TRBV9, the J gene TRBJ2-1, with D perhaps matching TRBD2 (6 bases). CDR3 length: 15 amino acids. Germline values: CDR1 SGDLS, CDR2 YYNGEE. With 6 bases removed from V and 0 bases from J, the gap between germline ends came to 13 bases. The CDR3 is CASTLGGSSYNEQFF. CDR3 sequence (DNA): TGTGCCAGCACCCTCGGGGGTAGCTCCTACAATGAGCAGTTCTTC.

The chain is built from TRBV29-1 and TRBJ1-1; D unclear. Between the trimmed V and J ends, which lost 7 bases and 5 bases, there was a span of 14 bases. This CDR3 contains 12 residues. The germline V gene has CDR1 SQVTM and CDR2 ANQGSEA. CDR3 region: CSARDRLTEAFF. The CDR3 coding sequence is TGCAGCGCTCGGGATAGACTTACTGAAGCTTTCTTT.

The gene calls are TRBV5-1 and TRBJ1-6, with 9 bases fitting TRBD1. The CDR3 totals 17 residues. The trim removed 4 bases at V and 1 base at J, leaving 6 bases unmatched. Germline V lookup: CDR1 SGHRS, CDR2 YFSETQ. Here the CDR3 DNA reads TGCGCCAGCAGCCCGGACAGGGGAAGTTCCTATAATTCACCCCTCCACTTT. It yields the protein CASSPDRGSSYNSPLHF.

J is TRBJ2-1 and V is TRBV4-3; the D is unclear. V lost 0 bases to trimming and J lost 0 bases, with 9 bases between them. The CDR3 runs 16 residues. Germline assignment: CDR1 LGHNA and CDR2 YSLEER. CDR3 loop: CASSQDRILSYNEQFF. CDR3 bases: TGCGCCAGCAGCCAAGATCGGATCCTCTCCTACAATGAGCAGTTCTTC.

The genes are TRBV5-1 and TRBJ1-4, with D maybe TRBD1 (5 bases). With 5 bases removed from V and 2 bases from J, the gap between germline ends came to 10 bases. Germline assignment: CDR1 SGHRS and CDR2 YFSETQ. The CDR3 spans 14 residues. CDR3 residues: CASSDRGTNEKLFF. The CDR3 region has the DNA TGCGCCAGCAGTGATCGGGGGACTAATGAAAAACTGTTTTTT.

The rearrangement uses TRBV14 and TRBJ2-1; D is possibly TRBD2 (6 bases). The CDR3 consists of 16 residues. V lost 1 base to trimming and J lost 4 bases, with 14 bases between them. The germline CDR1 and CDR2 sequences are SGHDN and FVKESK. For the CDR3, the DNA is TGTGCCAGCAGCCAAGGGGGCGGGATAATTTACAATGAGCAGTTCTTC. This translates into CASSQGGGIIYNEQFF. Full variable domain (remainder filled in from reference TRBV14 and TRBJ2-1): EAGVTQFPSHSVIEKGQTVTLRCDPISGHDNLYWYRRVMGKEIKFLLHFVKESKQDESGMPNNRFLAERTGGTYSTLKVQPAELEDSGVYFCASSQGGGIIYNEQFFGPGTRLTVL.

J is TRBJ2-7 and V is TRBV7-2; D is unclear. Germline values: CDR1 SGHTA, CDR2 FQGNSA. Deletions cut 1 base from V and 0 bases from J, with 4 bases between. The CDR3 totals 13 residues. The CDR3 here is CASSLDASYEQYF. CDR3 bases: TGTGCCAGCAGCTTAGATGCCTCCTACGAGCAGTACTTC.

This rearrangement joins TRBV5-1 to TRBJ2-1, with 12 bases lining up with TRBD1. With V trimmed by 4 bases and J by 6 bases, 11 bases remained unmatched. The CDR3 runs 17 residues. Germline loops: CDR1 SGHRS, CDR2 YFSETQ. The CDR3 region has the DNA TGCGCCAGCAGCCTCAGGGACAGGGGGCGCGGGAGCAATGAGCAGTTCTTC. Translation gives CASSLRDRGRGSNEQFF.

This CDR3 is CASSPAGYYQPQHF. As DNA, the CDR3 is TGTGCCAGCTCACCGGCAGGGTACTATCAGCCCCAGCATTTT. The genes are TRBV18 and TRBJ1-5, with D perhaps matching TRBD1 (5 bases). This CDR3 comprises 14 residues. Trimming cost V 3 bases and J 5 bases, with 11 bases left between them. Germline lookup yields CDR1 KGHSH and CDR2 LQKENI.

J is TRBJ2-1 and V is TRBV7-6, with D perhaps given as TRBD1 or TRBD2 (5 bases each). Germline V gives CDR1 SGHVS, CDR2 FNYEAQ. V gave up 2 bases and J gave up 6 bases, with 14 bases separating them. This CDR3 spans 15 amino acids. CDR3 in amino acids: CASSLRVGVFNEQFF. The DNA for the CDR3 is TGTGCCAGCAGCTTACGGGTGGGGGTCTTCAATGAGCAGTTCTTC.

The chain has TRBV5-4 and TRBJ2-5, with TRBD2 matching 13 bases. V dropped 4 bases and J dropped 2; count of bases not matched to a gene: 5. The CDR3 runs to 16 residues. Germline assignment: CDR1 SGHNT and CDR2 YYREEE (reference sequence). DNA for the CDR3: TGTGCCAGCAGCCCCGGGACTAGCGGGAAGCAAGAGACCCAGTACTTC. Translated: CASSPGTSGKQETQYF.

The V gene is TRBV5-4, the J gene TRBJ2-1; D not certain. The CDR3 loop spans 13 amino acids. Germline V gene data show CDR1 as SGHNT and CDR2 as YYREEE (reference sequence). Between the trimmed V and J ends, which lost 1 base and 4 bases, there was a span of 6 bases. CDR3 amino acids: CASSLYDYNEQFF. The CDR3 DNA follows: TGTGCCAGCAGCTTGTATGATTACAATGAGCAGTTCTTC.

This chain links TRBV5-1 with TRBJ2-3, with D possibly being TRBD1 (6 bases). CDR3 length: 16 residues. Between the trimmed V and J ends, which lost 1 base and 0 bases, there was a span of 12 bases. Per germline, CDR1 SGHRS and CDR2 YFSETQ. The CDR3 bases are TGCGCCAGCAGCTTGAGGACAGCGTCAAGCACAGATACGCAGTATTTT. Its protein product is CASSLRTASSTDTQYF.

This chain connects TRBV7-3 to TRBJ2-7, with D tentatively TRBD2 (6 bases). CDR1 and CDR2 (germline): SGHTA, FQGTGA. V gave up 3 bases and J gave up 3 bases, with 6 bases separating them. The CDR3 length is 12 residues. CDR3 coding DNA: TGTGCCAGCAGCTTCGGGAGCTACGAGCAGTACTTC. It encodes CASSFGSYEQYF. The variable domain in full, with the rest retrieved from reference TRBV7-3 and TRBJ2-7, is GAGVSQTPSNKVTEKGKYVELRCDPISGHTALYWYRQSLGQGPEFLIYFQGTGAADDSGLPNDRFFAVRPEGSVSTLKIQRTERGDSAVYLCASSFGSYEQYFGPGTRLTVT.

The rearrangement joins TRBV4-2 to TRBJ2-1, with TRBD2 identical over 9 bases. The J segment lost 5 bases and the V segment lost 0 bases, leaving 8 bases of the junction unmatched. Germline assignment: CDR1 LGHNA and CDR2 YNFKEQ. The CDR3 is 17 residues long. Here the CDR3 DNA reads TGTGCCAGCAGCCAAGAGGGTAGCGGGAGAAGCCACAATGAGCAGTTCTTC. Its protein product is CASSQEGSGRSHNEQFF.

This clone occurred a few times. This chain uses TRBV10-1 with TRBJ2-1, with a tentative D call TRBD2 (6 bases). The CDR3 contains 14 residues. From germline, CDR1 is WNHNN and CDR2 SYGVQD (reference sequence). Trimming left V 2 bases short and J 10 bases short, with 15 bases between. CDR3 sequence reads: CASSEASATGEQFF. For the CDR3, the DNA is TGCGCCAGCAGTGAGGCTAGCGCCACAGGCGAGCAGTTCTTC.

The chain joins TRBV7-2 to TRBJ1-4, with D hard to call. Trimming removed 1 base at V and 8 bases at J, with 8 bases between. Germline V gene lookup returns CDR1 SGHTA and CDR2 FQGNSA. The CDR3 runs 13 residues. As DNA, the CDR3 is TGTGCCAGCAGCTTAGTATTTCGAGAAAAACTGTTTTTT. Its translation: CASSLVFREKLFF.

The chain combines TRBV9 with TRBJ2-7, with 7 bases fitting TRBD2. Unmatched junction bases numbered 1, after V lost 0 bases and J lost 1 base. The CDR3 is 14 residues long. In germline, CDR1 is SGDLS, CDR2 YYNGEE. CDR3 sequence: CASSVVSGSYEQYF. CDR3 in DNA: TGTGCCAGCAGCGTAGTTAGCGGGTCCTACGAGCAGTACTTC.

The chain employs TRBV5-1 and TRBJ2-3; TRBD2 aligns across 11 bases. Germline V gives CDR1 SGHRS, CDR2 YFSETQ. The junction had 16 bases not matched to a gene; V was cut back by 3 bases and J by 4 bases. This CDR3 spans 19 amino acids. The CDR3 spells CASSSGRVSGGAGADTQYF. The CDR3 bases are TGCGCCAGCAGCTCCGGCCGGGTTAGCGGGGGGGCCGGAGCAGATACGCAGTATTTT.

This clone was counted a single time. J is TRBJ2-7 and V is TRBV5-6; TRBD2 matches at 7 bases. The V gene's germline CDR1 is SGHDT and CDR2 YYEEEE. The CDR3 contains 15 residues. Germline trimming cut 1 base from V and 5 bases from J; bases unmatched to any gene: 9. The CDR3 region has the DNA TGTGCCAGCAGCTTGAGGGGTTTCGGGAGGCACGAGCAGTACTTC. Translated, it gives CASSLRGFGRHEQYF.

The chain uses TRBV5-6 and TRBJ2-3; 8 positions match TRBD2. There are 14 residues in the CDR3. The V segment lost 4 bases and the J segment 4 bases; nucleotides outside the gene matches: 5. The germline CDR1 and CDR2 sequences are SGHDT and YYEEEE. CDR3 sequence reads: CASSPPGGADTQYF. The CDR3 nucleotides read TGTGCCAGCAGCCCGCCGGGGGGGGCAGATACGCAGTATTTT.

This clone was observed a single time. V usage is TRBV5-4 and J usage is TRBJ2-1; the D is unclear. Per germline, CDR1 SGHNT and CDR2 YYREEE (reference sequence). V dropped 2 bases and J dropped 10 bases, with 13 bases sitting between them. The CDR3 loop spans 13 amino acids. DNA of the CDR3: TGTGCCAGCAGCTTTGACCAAACTGGGGAGCAGTTCTTC. Its protein product is CASSFDQTGEQFF.